Listed below are T cell receptor beta chains from one sample, sequenced in a study of cytomegalovirus exposure and HLA in healthy donors. Sequencing used immunoSEQ multiplex PCR; TCRdb keeps in-frame clones, though not all of them. The sample contains over 150,000 clones, 68% of which appear only once. The sequenced sample consisted of PBMCs. The receptors originated from a middle-aged man in good health and CMV-seronegative. CDR3s include the opening cysteine and the closing phenylalanine or tryptophan. D genes are given only for firm matches. Clone size is not always given. Where it is, it says once, few, many or a class for expanded clones.

>TRBD1|TRBV7-2|NA|TRBJ1-5
CASSRDRGNQPQHF
TGTGCCAGCAGCCGTGACAGGGGTAATCAGCCCCAGCATTTT
>TRBD2|TRBV9|NA|TRBJ2-3
CASSVAVAGSSTDTQYF
TGTGCCAGCAGCGTAGCGGTAGCGGGGTCTAGCACAGATACGCAGTATTTT
>TRBD2|TRBV27|few|TRBJ2-2
CASSSRGGWTGELFF
TGTGCCAGCAGTTCCCGGGGGGGTTGGACCGGGGAGCTGTTTTTT
>TRBD1|TRBV7-2|NA|TRBJ2-5
CASSSQGAHETQYF
TGTGCCAGCAGCTCGCAGGGGGCTCACGAGACCCAGTACTTC
>TRBD2|TRBV2|NA|TRBJ2-2
CASSERGDGLGGELFF
TGTGCCAGCAGTGAAAGAGGGGACGGACTAGGAGGGGAGCTGTTTTTT
>TRBD1|TRBV7-2|NA|TRBJ1-3
CASRLDRSPLGNTIYF
TGTGCCAGCAGGTTGGACAGGTCGCCCTTAGGAAACACCATATATTTT
>NA|TRBV7-6|NA|TRBJ1-4
CASSLVGRGPGTNEKLFF
TGTGCCAGCAGCTTAGTTGGGCGGGGGCCAGGAACTAATGAAAAACTGTTTTTT
>NA|TRBV27|once|TRBJ1-1
CASRAGVNMNTEAFF
TGTGCCAGCAGAGCAGGGGTCAACATGAACACTGAAGCTTTCTTT
>TRBD1|TRBV27|NA|TRBJ1-4
CASSDRAGNEKLFF
TGTGCCAGCAGTGACAGGGCAGGTAATGAAAAACTGTTTTTT
>TRBD1|TRBV18|few|TRBJ1-5
CASSFTGDQPQHF
TGTGCCAGCTCCTTTACAGGGGATCAGCCCCAGCATTTT
>NA|TRBV11-1|once|TRBJ2-3
CASTSRRTGFTDTQYF
TGTGCCAGCACCTCGAGGAGGACGGGCTTCACAGATACGCAGTATTTT
>NA|TRBV27|few|TRBJ1-4
CASGLSAGRNEKLFF
TGTGCCAGCGGACTCTCGGCCGGTCGAAATGAAAAACTGTTTTTT
>TRBD1|TRBV7-6|NA|TRBJ2-7
CASSLSTGVTYEQYF
TGTGCCAGCAGCTTAAGCACAGGGGTAACCTACGAGCAGTACTTC
>NA|TRBV27|few|TRBJ2-7
CASSFQGGEQYF
TGTGCCAGCAGTTTCCAGGGAGGCGAGCAGTACTTC
>TRBD1|TRBV29-1|medium-sized|TRBJ2-3
CSVASGTGGADTQYF
TGCAGCGTCGCTTCCGGGACAGGGGGCGCAGATACGCAGTATTTT
>NA|TRBV5-1|NA|TRBJ1-3
CASSLGGLDSASGNTIYF
TGCGCCAGCAGCTTGGGGGGGTTGGACAGCGCCTCTGGAAACACCATATATTTT
>NA|TRBV18|few|TRBJ1-1
CASSTTDTEAFF
TGTGCCAGCTCCACAACAGATACTGAAGCTTTCTTT
>TRBD1|TRBV29-1|NA|TRBJ1-2
CSVPGQGVGYGYTF
TGCAGCGTTCCGGGACAGGGGGTTGGGTATGGCTACACCTTC
>TRBD1|TRBV5-1|few|TRBJ1-2
CASSRDRTLGPGYTF
TGCGCCAGCAGCCGGGACAGGACTTTAGGGCCGGGCTACACCTTC
>NA|TRBV19|NA|TRBJ2-7
CASSKQGRKDEQYF
TGTGCCAGTAGTAAGCAGGGTCGAAAAGACGAGCAGTACTTC
>NA|TRBV7-9|NA|TRBJ1-3
CASSLGRGNSGNTIYF
TGTGCCAGCAGCTTAGGTCGGGGAAACTCTGGAAACACCATATATTTT
>TRBD1|TRBV7-9|once|TRBJ1-3
CASSLAAGGSGNTIYF
TGTGCCAGCAGCTTAGCTGCAGGGGGCTCTGGAAACACCATATATTTT
>NA|TRBV7-8|NA|TRBJ2-2
CASRLNTGELFF
TGTGCCAGCAGACTTAACACCGGGGAGCTGTTTTTT
>TRBD2|TRBV7-9|NA|TRBJ2-3
CASSLETGGIDTQYF
TGTGCCAGCAGCTTAGAGACGGGGGGGATAGATACGCAGTATTTT
>NA|TRBV5-1|NA|TRBJ2-3
CASSSGSTDTQYF
TGCGCCAGCAGTTCCGGGAGCACAGATACGCAGTATTTT
>TRBD1|TRBV18|NA|TRBJ1-2
CASSPPTGEYGYTF
TGTGCCAGCTCACCACCGACAGGGGAGTATGGCTACACCTTC
>NA|TRBV5-1|NA|TRBJ1-2
CASSPTGFYGYTF
TGCGCCAGCAGTCCTACGGGATTCTATGGCTACACCTTC
>TRBD1|TRBV10-1|NA|TRBJ2-7
CASSESGTGLNEQYF
TGCGCCAGCAGTGAGTCGGGGACAGGGCTTAACGAGCAGTACTTC
>NA|TRBV5-1|few|TRBJ1-1
CASRPGGGNTEAFF
TGCGCCAGCAGGCCTGGGGGGGGGAACACTGAAGCTTTCTTT
>NA|TRBV18|few|TRBJ1-4
CASSDSASVGKLFF
TGTGCCAGCTCGGACAGTGCCTCTGTAGGAAAACTGTTTTTT
>TRBD2|TRBV7-8|NA|TRBJ2-1
CASSPTSGGHYNEQFF
TGTGCCAGCAGCCCGACTAGCGGGGGGCATTACAATGAGCAGTTCTTC
>NA|TRBV6-6|few|TRBJ1-2
CASSYRPRGGYTF
TGTGCCAGCAGTTACAGACCCCGAGGGGGCTACACCTTC
>NA|TRBV27|once|TRBJ2-3
CASSLQGNSFTDTQYF
TGTGCCAGCAGCCTACAGGGAAATTCCTTCACAGATACGCAGTATTTT
>TRBD1|TRBV4-2|NA|TRBJ1-1
CASSPSQGARNTEAFF
TGTGCCAGCAGCCCAAGTCAGGGGGCGAGGAACACTGAAGCTTTCTTT
>TRBD2|TRBV7-9|NA|TRBJ2-3
CASSLDRQAGGITDTQYF
TGTGCCAGCAGCTTAGATAGACAAGCGGGGGGGATCACAGATACGCAGTATTTT
>NA|TRBV4-2|NA|TRBJ2-7
CASSHSYEQYF
TGTGCCAGCAGCCACTCCTACGAGCAGTACTTC
>NA|TRBV4-2|NA|TRBJ1-4
CASSQAGATNEKLFF
TGTGCCAGCAGCCAAGCGGGTGCAACTAATGAAAAACTGTTTTTT
>TRBD2|TRBV4-1|once|TRBJ2-1
CASSQNAPRTRVYNEQFF
TGCGCCAGCAGCCAAAACGCCCCCAGGACTAGGGTGTACAATGAGCAGTTCTTC
>NA|TRBV25-1|NA|TRBJ2-7
CASSGGQRGYF
TGTGCCAGCAGTGGGGGACAACGCGGGTACTTC
>NA|TRBV10-2|NA|TRBJ2-5
CASKPGEIKTQYF
TGCGCCAGCAAGCCTGGGGAGATAAAGACCCAGTACTTC
>TRBD1|TRBV11-3|NA|TRBJ1-1
CASSSGQGNTEAFF
TGTGCCAGCAGCTCTGGACAGGGGAACACTGAAGCTTTCTTT